This TCR beta chain was sequenced for a study of blood T cells in healthy people across ages (dated by TCRdb to between 2014 and 2017). Notes on the research overall: In model experiments, template switching captured about one uniquely barcoded TCR beta cDNA molecule for every two T cells. To track age-related changes in TCR beta repertoire diversity, the study relied on deep sequencing normalized with unique cDNA molecular identifiers. Donors were grouped into four age groups: young (average 16 years), middle-aged (under 40), aged (around 66) and long-lived (approximately 75). Donors of different ages were randomly distributed across sequencing lanes to avoid experimental bias. Using the same blood draw, the study looked at two additional independent replicas of 1 million unique cDNA reads for two donors, one aged 18 to 29 and the other aged 80 or older.

Systemically healthy Caucasian individuals from Russia, 39 in total and aged roughly 6 to 90 years, were included as donors. About 10 milliliters of peripheral blood were collected from each donor into EDTA-treated Vacutainer tubes. Ficoll-Paque density-gradient centrifugation was used to isolate PBMCs, with at least 6 million obtained per sample. Trizol reagent was used to extract total RNA from PBMCs, with at least 6 micrograms per sample. Naive CD45RAhigh/CD27high T cell percentages were measured by flow cytometry on a PBMC aliquot from every donor. Study-wide conclusions, independent of this receptor: Bulk unsorted PBMC profiling prevented conclusive comparison of naive and antigen-experienced compartments. The percentage of naive T cells measured by flow cytometry correlated strongly with observed TCR beta diversity. As age increased, observed TCR beta diversity per million T cells dropped in a roughly linear way, and a significant reduction was already evident by age around 41. Because donor CMV infection status was unknown, age-related changes in expanded clonotypes were potentially confounded. Compared with the aged group, the long-lived group had more naive CD4+ T cells, fewer expanded clones and increased TCR diversity, a pattern suggesting age selection. Estimates of total diversity based on one million sequenced T cells were considered lower bounds and underestimates.

Notes on this clonotype: Its binding antigen is unknown. The sample holds no much larger clone one base away, and base qualities are not on file.

Library creation used 5' RACE. The instrument was an Illumina HiSeq 2500. A second PCR of about 6 to 11 cycles was performed with a sample-barcoded 5' primer and a J-beta primer mix. A unique molecular identifier was introduced onto each TCR beta cDNA molecule by a template-switch 5' adaptor carrying 12 random nucleotides. Each sample yielded at least 2.5 million CDR3-containing paired-end reads. First-strand cDNA was synthesized from all RNA with the Mint cDNA synthesis kit, primed by a TRBC-specific oligonucleotide. All cDNA was treated with uracil-DNA glycosylase and then went through a first 18-cycle PCR with the universal primers M1SS and BC2_uni_R. Processing in the source paper ran as follows. Each sample was normalized by randomly selecting 1 million high-quality reads, each carrying a distinct molecular identifier. Reads sharing molecular identifiers were discarded rather than binned into consensus sequences. MiTCR, set to a Q25 quality threshold and the strictest error-elimination algorithm, was used for CDR3 identification, clonotype clustering and error correction. A nonparametric unseen species model with Euler transformation was used to estimate a lower bound on total TCR beta diversity. TCRdb trimmed the raw reads at Q25, called clones with MiXCR and kept productive beta chains. Rows with a matching CDR3 protein are joined into one entry that keeps the most common DNA and genes. The V and J calls follow TCRdb's processing rather than the paper's. The sample records about 1.4 million distinct CDR3 sequences, 59% of which are singletons. The ten largest make up 6.7% of the sample.

Sequences DFQATT (CDR1) and SNEGSKA (CDR2) are obtained from the germline V gene (reference sequence). V trim: 5 bases; J trim: 7 bases; unmatched bases: 5. Including the terminal cysteine and phenylalanine, the CDR3 comprises 13 residues. Solely the CDR3 DNA is kept, with 39 bases framed from the first base. The receptor was derived from a man between 18 and 29 years old in good health. The chain links TRBV20-1 with TRBJ1-6, with TRBD1 identical over 7 junction bases. Sequenced material: blood. The DNA sequence is as follows: TGCAGTGCTTCGGACAGGCAGAATTCACCCCTCCACTTT. Its protein is CSASDRQNSPLHF.